Here is one T cell receptor (beta chain) with its context. Its antigen is unknown. V shed 1 base and J shed 10 bases, with 23 bases lying between them. This CDR3 is built from 18 residues. CDR1 and CDR2 (germline): SGHAT, FQNNGV. The sample is drawn from a study of blood T cells in healthy people across ages. Overall study results and limits: PBMCs went unsorted, and a conclusive naive versus antigen-experienced comparison was therefore prevented. Strong correlation linked observed beta diversity and percent naive T cells.

Alongside a J-beta primer mix, a sample-barcoded 5' primer served in a second PCR lasting 7 to 11 cycles. TCRdb analysed the 5' RACE reads with MiXCR anew, one entry per CDR3 protein. The sample lists almost 800,000 distinct CDR3 sequences, 58% seen once, with roughly 20% in the top ten. Source material: blood. The V and J genes are TRBV11-2 and TRBJ1-6; TRBD1 is a possible D gene (5 bases). The sequence came from a man aged 30 to 39 in good health. CDR3 nucleotide sequence: TGTGCCAGCAGCTTAGGTGGTTCGTGGGGGTCGGGAGAGTCACCCCTCCACTTT. Translation: CASSLGGSWGSGESPLHF.